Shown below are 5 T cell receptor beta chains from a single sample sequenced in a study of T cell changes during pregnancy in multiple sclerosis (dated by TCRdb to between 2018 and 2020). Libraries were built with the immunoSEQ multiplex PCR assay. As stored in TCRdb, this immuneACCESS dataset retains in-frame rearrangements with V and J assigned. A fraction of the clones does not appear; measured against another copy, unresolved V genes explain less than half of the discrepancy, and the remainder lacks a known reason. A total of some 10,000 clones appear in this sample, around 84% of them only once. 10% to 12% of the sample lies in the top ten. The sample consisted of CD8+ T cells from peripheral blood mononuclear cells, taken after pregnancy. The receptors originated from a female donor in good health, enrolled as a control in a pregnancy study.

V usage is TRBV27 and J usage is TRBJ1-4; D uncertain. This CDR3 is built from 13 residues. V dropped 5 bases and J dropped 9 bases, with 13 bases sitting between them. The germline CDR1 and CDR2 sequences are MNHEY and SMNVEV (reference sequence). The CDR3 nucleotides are TGTGCCAGCAGTCCCCCCTGGCCGAAAAAACTGTTTTTT. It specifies CASSPPWPKKLFF.

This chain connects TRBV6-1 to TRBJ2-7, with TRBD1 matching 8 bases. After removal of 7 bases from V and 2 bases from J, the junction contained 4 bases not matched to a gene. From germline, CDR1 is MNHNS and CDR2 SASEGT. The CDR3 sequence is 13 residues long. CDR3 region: CASIRTGTYEQYF. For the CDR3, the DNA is TGTGCCAGCATTAGGACAGGGACCTACGAGCAGTACTTC.

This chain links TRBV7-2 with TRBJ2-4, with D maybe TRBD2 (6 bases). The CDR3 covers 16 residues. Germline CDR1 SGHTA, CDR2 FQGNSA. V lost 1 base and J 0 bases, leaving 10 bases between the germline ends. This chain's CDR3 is CASSLVAGLAKNIQYF. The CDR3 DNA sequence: TGTGCCAGCAGCTTAGTCGCGGGGCTAGCCAAAAACATTCAGTACTTC.

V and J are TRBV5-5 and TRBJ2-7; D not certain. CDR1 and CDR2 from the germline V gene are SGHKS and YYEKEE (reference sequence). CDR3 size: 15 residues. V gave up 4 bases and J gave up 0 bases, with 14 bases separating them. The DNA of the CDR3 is TGTGCCAGCAGCCGGGTCCTGCTGAGCTCCTACGAGCAGTACTTC. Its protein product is CASSRVLLSSYEQYF.

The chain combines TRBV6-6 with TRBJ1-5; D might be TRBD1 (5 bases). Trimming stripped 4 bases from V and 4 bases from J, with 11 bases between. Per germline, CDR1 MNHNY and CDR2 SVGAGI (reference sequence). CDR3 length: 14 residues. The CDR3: CASSSTETNQPQHF. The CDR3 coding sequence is TGTGCCAGCAGTTCGACAGAGACGAATCAGCCCCAGCATTTT.